These 21 T cell receptor beta chains originate from one sample sequenced in a study of T-cell memory formation after mild COVID-19. Each CDR3 protein is one row after TCRdb ran MiXCR on the 5' RACE reads. The sample holds under 450,000 distinct CDR3 sequences, 20% to 25% seen once. Specimen: PBMCs or a T cell subset sorted from them (not recorded which). The receptor source for this set is an adult woman who had mild COVID-19 (a few samples of this study predate the infection). Cell type and time point are not known.

The chain is built from TRBV19 and TRBJ1-2, with TRBD1 matching over 7 bases. The V gene end was trimmed by 2 bases and the J gene end by 5 bases; junction bases not matched to a gene: 5. CDR3 length: 14 amino acids. Germline assignment: CDR1 LNHDA and CDR2 SQIVND (reference sequence). The CDR3 region is CASSIRGRRYGYTF. The DNA of the CDR3 is TGTGCCAGTAGTATAAGGGGGCGGCGTTATGGCTACACCTTC. The full variable domain, with the rest looked up from reference TRBV19 and TRBJ1-2, is DGGITQSPKYLFRKEGQNVTLSCEQNLNHDAMYWYRQDPGQGLRLIYYSQIVNDFQKGDIAEGYSVSREKKESFPLTVTSAQKNPTAFYLCASSIRGRRYGYTFGSGTRLTVV.

This clonotype appeared a single time. This chain joins TRBV7-2 and TRBJ2-1; D not resolved. The CDR3 length is 14 residues. Germline V gives CDR1 SGHTA, CDR2 FQGNSA. Trimming pared 1 base from V and 7 bases from J, leaving 11 bases between. The CDR3 nucleotides read TGTGCCAGCAGCTTAGGGTCTAGTTGGAATGAGCAGTTCTTC. Protein product: CASSLGSSWNEQFF.

CDR3 sequence: CASSQTPSNYGYTF. The CDR3 DNA follows: TGTGCCAGCAGTCAAACCCCATCTAACTATGGCTACACCTTC. The chain has TRBV4-2 and TRBJ1-2; unclear D gene. Germline CDR1 and CDR2: LGHNA and YNFKEQ. CDR3 length equals 14 residues. V was trimmed by 6 bases and J by 0 bases, leaving 11 bases between them.

This clonotype has just a few counts. The gene calls are TRBV18 and TRBJ2-3; tentative D call: TRBD2 (6 bases). V was clipped by 2 bases and J by 3 bases, with 12 bases between them. Germline CDR1 reads KGHSH; CDR2 reads LQKENI. The CDR3 consists of 15 residues. The CDR3 region is CASSPIGRETDTQYF. The CDR3, as DNA: TGTGCCAGCTCACCAATCGGGAGAGAGACAGATACGCAGTATTTT. Filled out from reference TRBV18 and TRBJ2-3, the complete variable domain reads NAGVMQNPRHLVRRRGQEARLRCSPMKGHSHVYWYRQLPEEGLKFMVYLQKENIIDESGMPKERFSAEFPKEGPSILRIQQVVRGDSAAYFCASSPIGRETDTQYFGPGTRLTVL.

This clonotype was observed a handful of times. The V and J genes are TRBV5-1 and TRBJ2-7; 8 nucleotides align to TRBD2. V dropped 6 bases and J dropped 2; count of bases not matched to a gene: 7. The germline gives CDR1 SGHRS, CDR2 YFSETQ. The CDR3 is 14 amino acids. CDR3 region: CASMNSGNPYEQYF. CDR3 nucleotide sequence: TGCGCCAGCATGAATAGCGGGAACCCCTACGAGCAGTACTTC.

The table lists this clonotype with a few counts. The V call is TRBV15, the J call TRBJ2-3; tentatively, D is TRBD2 (5 bases). This CDR3 is 15 amino acids long. CDR1 is LNHNV, CDR2 YYDKDF, per germline (reference sequence). The ends were cut back, 0 bases at V and 1 base at J, with 8 bases in the middle. CDR3 nucleotides: TGTGCCACCAGCAGAGAGAGTAGCGGCACAGATACGCAGTATTTT. Translated: CATSRESSGTDTQYF.

This clonotype showed up just a few times. This sequence joins TRBV20-1 and TRBJ1-1, with TRBD1 matching 8 bases. The junction had 15 bases not matched to a gene; V was cut back by 0 bases and J by 6 bases. The CDR3 loop spans 17 amino acids. Germline-derived CDR1 and CDR2 are DFQATT and SNEGSKA (reference sequence). The CDR3 sequence is CSARETGVGGIRAEAFF. For the CDR3, the DNA is TGCAGTGCTAGAGAGACAGGGGTTGGAGGGATTCGCGCTGAAGCTTTCTTT.

J is TRBJ2-3 and V is TRBV20-1; 11 bases are shared with TRBD1. CDR1 DFQATT and CDR2 SNEGSKA come from the germline V gene (reference sequence). V was pared by 0 bases and J by 4 bases, with 3 bases of the junction left unmatched. The CDR3 runs 15 residues. The CDR3 bases are TGCAGTGCTAGAGACTTGGGACAGGGGGCAGATACGCAGTATTTT. Translation gives CSARDLGQGADTQYF.

This clonotype was observed a handful of times. The V and J genes are TRBV10-3 and TRBJ1-2; perhaps TRBD1 as D (5 bases). This CDR3 has 13 residues. The germline V and J ends were trimmed by 4 bases and 10 bases, with 16 bases remaining between them. Germline V gene sequence: CDR1 ENHRY, CDR2 SYGVKD. CDR3 DNA: TGTGCCATCAGTGTAGGGGACCAGAGTTCCTACACCTTC. This codes for CAISVGDQSSYTF.

The chain recombines TRBV6-6 with TRBJ2-3; 13 nucleotides agree with TRBD2. Looked up from germline, CDR1 is MNHNY and CDR2 is SVGAGI (reference sequence). The CDR3 runs 15 residues. J lost 5 bases, V lost 6 bases, and 5 bases had no gene match. For the CDR3, the DNA is TGTGCCAGCAGACAGGGACTAGCGGGAAGAGATACGCAGTATTTT. It is translated as CASRQGLAGRDTQYF.

This sequence joins TRBV6-2 or TRBV6-3 and TRBJ2-2; TRBD2 matches at 9 bases. This CDR3 contains 16 residues. V dropped 0 bases and J dropped 6; count of bases not matched to a gene: 5. Germline V gene sequence: CDR1 MNHEY, CDR2 SVGEGT. CDR3 DNA: TGTGCCAGCAGTTACTCGTATGCGGGAGGGTCCGGGGAGCTGTTTTTT. Protein product: CASSYSYAGGSGELFF.

This clonotype was detected a few times. This chain links TRBV29-1 with TRBJ2-1, with D tentatively TRBD1 (5 bases). The CDR3 runs 17 residues. Germline-derived CDR1 and CDR2 are SQVTM and ANQGSEA. Deletions cut 5 bases from V and 5 bases from J, with 25 bases between. The CDR3 is CSVLGGVRARPNNEQFF. Here the CDR3 DNA reads TGCAGCGTTTTAGGTGGCGTCAGGGCAAGACCCAACAATGAGCAGTTCTTC.

The genes are TRBV6-2 or TRBV6-3 and TRBJ1-5; 9 bases line up with TRBD1. The CDR3 length is 15 residues. V trimming: 6 bases; J trimming: 2 bases; junction bases outside the gene matches: 5. CDR1 and CDR2 (germline): MNHEY, SVGEGT. CDR3 nucleotide sequence: TGTGCCAGCAGCGGGACAGGGCCACGCAATCAGCCCCAGCATTTT. Its translation is CASSGTGPRNQPQHF.

V usage is TRBV24-1 and J usage is TRBJ2-5; 7 bases are shared with TRBD2. Per germline, CDR1 KGHDR and CDR2 SFDVKD. The J segment lost 5 bases and the V segment lost 2 bases, leaving 7 bases of the junction unmatched. The CDR3 contains 15 residues. The CDR3, as DNA: TGTGCCACCAGTGATTCGGGACTATCGTGGGAGACCCAGTACTTC. Translated, it gives CATSDSGLSWETQYF.

The DNA of the CDR3 is TGTGCCAGCAGCGTTACCGGGACTAACACCGGGGAGCTGTTTTTT. This gives the protein CASSVTGTNTGELFF. The chain is built from TRBV9 and TRBJ2-2; D may be TRBD2 (6 bases). The V gene lost 2 bases and the J gene lost 2 bases, with 10 bases spanning the gap. The germline V gene encodes CDR1 SGDLS and CDR2 YYNGEE. This CDR3 region has 15 residues.

This clonotype was observed a few times. The CDR3 protein is CSASSSGGAGTDTQYF. The CDR3 region has the DNA TGCAGTGCTAGTTCCAGCGGGGGGGCCGGGACAGATACGCAGTATTTT. The gene calls are TRBV20-1 and TRBJ2-3; 10 bases line up with TRBD2. CDR3 length: 16 amino acids. Germline CDR1 is DFQATT and CDR2 is SNEGSKA (reference sequence). Trimming removed 3 bases from V and 3 bases from J; junction bases left unmatched: 9.

This clonotype was counted only a few times. The V call is TRBV29-1, the J call TRBJ2-3, with 7 bases identical to TRBD1. J gave up 4 bases and V 3 bases, and 13 bases lay outside the gene matches. Per germline, CDR1 SQVTM and CDR2 ANQGSEA. This CDR3 has 16 residues. This CDR3 reads CSVEKGRDRISDTQYF. DNA of the CDR3: TGCAGCGTTGAGAAAGGCCGGGACAGAATCTCAGATACGCAGTATTTT.

The chain's CDR3 is CASSRQGQTSPLHF. The CDR3 DNA reads as TGTGCCAGCAGTCGCCAGGGACAGACCTCACCCCTCCACTTT. The rearrangement joins TRBV6-5 to TRBJ1-6, with TRBD1 matching 7 bases. The CDR3 loop spans 14 amino acids. CDR1 is MNHEY, CDR2 SVGAGI, per germline. V trimming: 5 bases; J trimming: 10 bases; junction bases outside the gene matches: 8.

The chain is built from TRBV18 and TRBJ2-7; D is ambiguous. Germline V gene lookup returns CDR1 KGHSH and CDR2 LQKENI. The CDR3 extends over 16 amino acids. Trimming took 4 bases from V and 3 from J, leaving 19 bases between them. This CDR3 reads CASSLQSPGNGYEQYF. In nucleotides, the CDR3 is TGTGCCAGCTCACTACAATCCCCGGGTAACGGCTACGAGCAGTACTTC.

CDR3 region: CASSSGTRITDTQYF. The DNA of the CDR3 is TGTGCCAGCAGTTCAGGAACTAGAATCACAGATACGCAGTATTTT. The chain carries TRBV12-3 or TRBV12-4 and TRBJ2-3; tentatively, D is TRBD2 (5 bases). Trimming took 4 bases from V and 2 from J, leaving 13 bases between them. The CDR3 runs to 15 residues.

The chain employs TRBV9 and TRBJ2-3; 12 nucleotides align to TRBD2. CDR3 length equals 16 residues. J was trimmed by 4 bases and V by 2 bases; bases with no gene match: 5. Looked up from germline, CDR1 is SGDLS and CDR2 is YYNGEE. CDR3 residues: CASSVPLAGGPDTQYF. CDR3 nucleotides: TGTGCCAGCAGCGTCCCGCTAGCGGGGGGGCCAGATACGCAGTATTTT.